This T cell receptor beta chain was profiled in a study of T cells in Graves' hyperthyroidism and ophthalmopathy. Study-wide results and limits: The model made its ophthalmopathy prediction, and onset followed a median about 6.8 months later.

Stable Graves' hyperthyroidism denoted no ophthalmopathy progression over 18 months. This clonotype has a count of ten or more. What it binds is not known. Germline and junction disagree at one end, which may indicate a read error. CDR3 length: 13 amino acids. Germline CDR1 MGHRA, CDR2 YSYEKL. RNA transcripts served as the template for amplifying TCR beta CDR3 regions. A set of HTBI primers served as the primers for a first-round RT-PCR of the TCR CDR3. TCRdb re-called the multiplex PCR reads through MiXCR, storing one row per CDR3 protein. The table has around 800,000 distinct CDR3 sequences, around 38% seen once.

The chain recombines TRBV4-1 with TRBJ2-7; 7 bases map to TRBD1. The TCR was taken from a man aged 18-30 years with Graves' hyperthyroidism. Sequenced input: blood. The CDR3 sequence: CASSQDRDYEQYF. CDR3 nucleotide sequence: TGTGCCAGCAGCCAAGACAGGGACTACGAGCAGTACTTC.